One sample yielded the 6 T cell receptor beta chains listed below, sequenced in a study of T-cell reconstitution after alpha-beta-depleted transplantation in children. The authors prepared the TCRbeta library with unique molecular identifiers. TCRdb re-derived calls from the PCR reads in MiXCR, one entry per CDR3 protein. In the table there are more than 200,000 distinct CDR3 sequences, approximately 15% of which are singletons. Sequences were derived from PBMCs, mostly from graft donor cells, sampled 360 days after TCRalphabeta/CD19-depleted stem cell transplant. These receptors were obtained from a male patient between 2 and 10 years old who had a stem cell transplant for acute lymphoblastic leukemia, so the T cells may come from the graft donor.

The chain couples TRBV15 to TRBJ2-3; D assignment may be TRBD1 or TRBD2 (5 bases each). The germline V gene has CDR1 LNHNV and CDR2 YYDKDF (reference sequence). CDR3 length equals 14 residues. The V end was cut by 9 bases, the J end by 3 bases, with 16 bases between. CDR3 sequence (DNA): TGTGCCACTGACGAGGGGATTCCTACAGATACGCAGTATTTT. Amino acid sequence: CATDEGIPTDTQYF.

This clonotype has a handful of counts. The CDR3 region is CASTSLAGMYNEQFF. Written as DNA, the CDR3 is TGTGCCAGCACCTCACTAGCGGGGATGTACAATGAGCAGTTCTTC. The chain recombines TRBV7-9 with TRBJ2-1, with 10 bases aligning to TRBD2. This CDR3 has 15 amino acids. Germline V gene data show CDR1 as SEHNR and CDR2 as FQNEAQ (reference sequence). V lost 7 bases, J lost 4 bases, and 7 bases stayed unmatched.

The chain couples TRBV18 to TRBJ1-1; no clear D gene. Trimming took 6 bases from V and 1 from J, leaving 9 bases between them. CDR3 size: 13 residues. Germline CDR1 KGHSH, CDR2 LQKENI. The CDR3 sequence: CASSSKQNTEAFF. The CDR3 DNA reads as TGTGCCAGCTCCTCCAAACAGAACACTGAAGCTTTCTTT.

This sequence joins TRBV24-1 and TRBJ2-5, with 8 positions matching TRBD1. V lost 1 base to trimming and J lost 5 bases; unmatched junction nucleotides: 8. This CDR3 has 16 amino acids. Germline V gives CDR1 KGHDR, CDR2 SFDVKD. The CDR3 reads CATSDFTLTGDETQYF. The CDR3 DNA is TGTGCCACCAGTGATTTCACCCTGACAGGGGATGAGACCCAGTACTTC.

The rearrangement joins TRBV5-1 to TRBJ2-5; unclear D gene. The germline V gene encodes CDR1 SGHRS and CDR2 YFSETQ. The ends were cut back, 7 bases at V and 4 bases at J, with 8 bases in the middle. The CDR3 spans 11 residues. The CDR3 sequence is CASAWGETQYF. CDR3 sequence (DNA): TGCGCCAGCGCGTGGGGAGAGACCCAGTACTTC.

The V and J genes are TRBV5-1 and TRBJ2-1, with 9 bases identical to TRBD2. CDR3 length: 17 amino acids. Germline assignment: CDR1 SGHRS and CDR2 YFSETQ. Germline trimming cut 4 bases from V and 6 bases from J; bases unmatched to any gene: 14. CDR3: CASSPRAPSGIPNEQFF. The CDR3 DNA sequence: TGCGCCAGCAGCCCCCGGGCGCCTAGCGGGATTCCCAATGAGCAGTTCTTC. Looking up the rest from reference TRBV5-1 and TRBJ2-1 gives the full variable domain: KAGVTQTPRYLIKTRGQQVTLSCSPISGHRSVSWYQQTPGQGLQFLFEYFSETQRNKGNFPGRFSGRQFSNSRSEMNVSTLELGDSALYLCASSPRAPSGIPNEQFFGPGTRLTVL.